This TCR beta chain was sequenced during a study of CD8+ T cells in alopecia areata. The overall study: Twice daily, treated patients received 5 to 10 mg of oral tofacitinib.

Samples from alopecia areata patients were lesional scalp punch biopsies and peripheral blood. Separation by sorting yielded CD4+ and CD8+ T cells from PBMCs. This clone was recorded a few times. What it binds is not known. This CDR3 region has 14 residues. Germline CDR1 is SGHAT and CDR2 is FQNNGV. V lost 5 bases, J lost 3 bases, and 3 bases stayed unmatched. In each case, RNA was isolated and then reverse transcribed into cDNA as the sequencing template. TCRdb keeps only in-frame clones here, not all; method: immunoSEQ multiplex PCR. The table lists 110,000 or so clones, more than 30% of them singletons. Study-level points and caveats: More clonal than normal scalp was lesional scalp, particularly alopecia totalis/universalis.

This receptor was taken from a human donor with alopecia areata. The sequenced sample consisted of CD4+ T cells sorted from blood. This chain uses TRBV11-2 with TRBJ2-3; 9 bases map to TRBD2. This CDR3 reads CASSTTSGTDTQYF. The CDR3 nucleotides are TGTGCCAGCAGCACGACTAGCGGTACAGATACGCAGTATTTT. Full variable domain (rest looked up from reference TRBV11-2 and TRBJ2-3): EAGVAQSPRYKIIEKRQSVAFWCNPISGHATLYWYQQILGQGPKLLIQFQNNGVVDDSQLPKDRFSAERLKGVDSTLKIQPAKLEDSAVYLCASSTTSGTDTQYFGPGTRLTVL.